Each of the 13 T cell receptor beta chains below was sequenced from the same sample in a study of early stage breast cancer tumors listed by TCRdb under 2017. The method behind the library was the immunoSEQ multiplex PCR assay. TCRdb retrieved this table from immuneACCESS and kept in-frame rearrangements only. Not all clones are present; in checked studies, unresolved V genes account for under half, and no reason is known for the remainder. Present in this sample are over 25,000 clones, 72% of which were seen just once. Approximately 31% of the sample rests with the top ten. The sequencing sample was made of blood. All receptors come from a person aged 50-59 years with breast cancer.

The chain carries TRBV27 and TRBJ2-1; D might be TRBD2 (5 bases). CDR3 length: 15 residues. Germline V CDR1 and CDR2: MNHEY, SMNVEV (reference sequence). The V end lost 3 bases, the J end lost 2 bases, and 11 bases lay between the germline ends. CDR3 sequence (DNA): TGTGCCAGCAGTTTGTCGAGGGAGACCTACAATGAGCAGTTCTTC. Translation gives CASSLSRETYNEQFF.

The genes are TRBV6-1 and TRBJ2-7; 10 positions agree with TRBD2. Trimming removed 2 bases from V and 2 bases from J; junction bases left unmatched: 6. The CDR3 runs to 16 residues. Germline CDR1 MNHNS, CDR2 SASEGT. Written as DNA, the CDR3 is TGTGCCAGCAGTGAAAGGGGAGGACTAGCGGCCTACGAGCAGTACTTC. This gives the protein CASSERGGLAAYEQYF.

The rearrangement links TRBV15 to TRBJ2-3; 8 nucleotides match TRBD2. V was pared by 5 bases and J by 5 bases, with 6 bases of the junction left unmatched. CDR1 is LNHNV and CDR2 is YYDKDF in the germline V gene (reference sequence). CDR3 length equals 14 residues. CDR3 amino acids: CATSGFLAGDTQYF. The CDR3 coding sequence is TGTGCCACCAGCGGATTCCTAGCGGGAGATACGCAGTATTTT.

On this clone: This sample includes further DNA sequences coding for the same CDR3. The V call is TRBV7-6, the J call TRBJ2-7; 11 bases line up with TRBD2. The V gene's germline CDR1 is SGHVS and CDR2 FNYEAQ. With 5 bases clipped from V and 3 bases from J, the junction kept 3 bases outside the gene matches. The CDR3 length is 14 residues. The CDR3 here is CASSPGTSGYEQYF. CDR3 sequence (DNA): TGTGCCAGCAGCCCGGGGACTAGCGGCTACGAGCAGTACTTC.

A few counts support this clone. V usage is TRBV7-2 and J usage is TRBJ1-2; D call uncertain. Germline V lookup: CDR1 SGHTA, CDR2 FQGNSA. V gave up 2 bases and J gave up 2 bases, with 12 bases separating them. The CDR3 contains 15 residues. Here the CDR3 reads CASSLQNGINYGYTF. CDR3 sequence (DNA): TGTGCCAGCAGCTTACAAAACGGGATAAACTATGGCTACACCTTC.

The rearrangement links TRBV5-1 to TRBJ2-7; unclear D gene. This CDR3 spans 14 amino acids. CDR1 is SGHRS and CDR2 is YFSETQ in the germline V gene. V lost 0 bases and J lost 1, with 8 bases in between. CDR3 residues: CASSLAALSYEQYF. The CDR3 DNA reads as TGCGCCAGCAGCTTGGCCGCACTTTCCTACGAGCAGTACTTC.

Turning to this clone: The same CDR3 also results from other DNA sequences found in this sample. J is TRBJ2-1 and V is TRBV18; 10 bases match TRBD2. V shed 6 bases and J 5 bases; nucleotides not matched to a gene: 10. The CDR3 spans 16 residues. CDR1 and CDR2 (germline): KGHSH, LQKENI. The CDR3 DNA reads as TGTGCCAGCTCTCCCATAGCGGGAGGTTTAGACAATGAGCAGTTCTTC. Translated, it gives CASSPIAGGLDNEQFF. Variable domain in full (rest from reference TRBV18 and TRBJ2-1): NAGVMQNPRHLVRRRGQEARLRCSPMKGHSHVYWYRQLPEEGLKFMVYLQKENIIDESGMPKERFSAEFPKEGPSILRIQQVVRGDSAAYFCASSPIAGGLDNEQFFGPGTRLTVL.

The chain links TRBV7-2 to TRBJ1-3; D might be TRBD1 (6 bases). The ends were cut back, 2 bases at V and 5 bases at J, with 16 bases in the middle. This CDR3 is built from 16 residues. Germline-derived CDR1 and CDR2 are SGHTA and FQGNSA. The CDR3 DNA reads as TGTGCCAGCAGCTTACCCGGGACAAAAAAGCGAAACACCATATATTTT. This codes for CASSLPGTKKRNTIYF.

This clone came up a few times. The V and J genes are TRBV30 and TRBJ1-1; a weak D match, TRBD1 (6 bases). The ends were cut back, 3 bases at V and 2 bases at J, with 10 bases in the middle. The germline gives CDR1 GTSNPN, CDR2 SVGIG (reference sequence). CDR3 length: 13 residues. CDR3 amino acids: CAWSGTTNTEAFF. The DNA of the CDR3 is TGTGCCTGGAGCGGGACAACAAACACTGAAGCTTTCTTT.

The chain is built from TRBV2 and TRBJ2-4, with D tentatively TRBD1 or TRBD2 (6 bases each). This CDR3 region has 18 residues. Trimming stripped 1 base from V and 1 base from J, with 17 bases between. Germline CDR1 reads SNHLY; CDR2 reads FYNNEI. The CDR3 nucleotides are TGTGCCAGCAGTGAAGTCAGGGGAGGCAGGACGGCCAAAAACATTCAGTACTTC. Translating gives CASSEVRGGRTAKNIQYF.

The V and J genes are TRBV7-4 and TRBJ1-1, with D perhaps TRBD1 (6 bases). Germline V CDR1 and CDR2: SGHVT, SQSDAQ. The germline V and J ends were trimmed by 3 bases and 2 bases, with 22 bases remaining between them. The CDR3 covers 18 residues. In DNA, the CDR3 is TGTGCCAGCAGCTTTCGACGGACTAGACAGGCGCTTAACACTGAAGCTTTCTTT. It is translated as CASSFRRTRQALNTEAFF.

For this clone: This CDR3 is also generated by other DNA sequences in the sample. This chain uses TRBV5-1 with TRBJ2-1; D not certain. The germline V gene has CDR1 SGHRS and CDR2 YFSETQ. Trimming pared 2 bases from V and 6 bases from J, leaving 3 bases between. The CDR3 consists of 11 residues. Here the CDR3 reads CASSFSNEQFF. The CDR3 DNA is TGCGCCAGCAGCTTTAGCAATGAGCAGTTCTTC.

This sequence joins TRBV9 and TRBJ1-1; D might be TRBD1 (5 bases). Trimming shortened V by 0 bases and J by 0 bases, and 9 bases separated the two germline ends. Germline CDR1 reads SGDLS; CDR2 reads YYNGEE. The CDR3 spans 15 residues. CDR3 loop: CASSVVRGVNTEAFF. The CDR3 DNA sequence: TGTGCCAGCAGCGTAGTGCGGGGGGTGAACACTGAAGCTTTCTTT.